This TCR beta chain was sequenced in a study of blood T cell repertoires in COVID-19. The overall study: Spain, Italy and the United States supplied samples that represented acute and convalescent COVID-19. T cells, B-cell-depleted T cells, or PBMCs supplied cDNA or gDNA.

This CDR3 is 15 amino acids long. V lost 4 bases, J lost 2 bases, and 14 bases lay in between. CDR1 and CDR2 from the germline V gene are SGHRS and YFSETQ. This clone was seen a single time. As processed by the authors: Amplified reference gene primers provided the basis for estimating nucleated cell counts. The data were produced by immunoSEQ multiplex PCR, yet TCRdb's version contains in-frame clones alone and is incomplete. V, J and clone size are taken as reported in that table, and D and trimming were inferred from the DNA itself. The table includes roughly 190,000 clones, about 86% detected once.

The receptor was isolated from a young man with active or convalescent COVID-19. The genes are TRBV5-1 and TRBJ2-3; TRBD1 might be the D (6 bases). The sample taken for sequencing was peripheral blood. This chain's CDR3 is CASSPGGRNTDTQYF. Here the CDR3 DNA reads TGCGCCAGCAGCCCTGGGGGCCGAAACACAGATACGCAGTATTTT.